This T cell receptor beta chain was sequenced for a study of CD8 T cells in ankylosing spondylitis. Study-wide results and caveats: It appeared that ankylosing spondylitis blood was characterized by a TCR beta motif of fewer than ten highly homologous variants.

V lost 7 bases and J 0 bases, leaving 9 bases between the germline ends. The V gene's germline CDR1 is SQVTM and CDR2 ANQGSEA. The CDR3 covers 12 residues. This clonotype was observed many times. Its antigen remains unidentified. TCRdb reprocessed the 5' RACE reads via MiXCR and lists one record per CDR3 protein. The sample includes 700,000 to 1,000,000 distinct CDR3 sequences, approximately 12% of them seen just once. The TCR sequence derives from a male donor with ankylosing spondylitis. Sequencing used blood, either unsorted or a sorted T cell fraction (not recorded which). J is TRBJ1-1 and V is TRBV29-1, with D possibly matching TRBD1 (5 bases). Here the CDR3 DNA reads TGCAGCGCGGGACCGTTGAACACTGAAGCTTTCTTT. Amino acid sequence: CSAGPLNTEAFF. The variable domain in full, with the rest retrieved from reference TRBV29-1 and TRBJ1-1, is SAVISQKPSRDICQRGTSLTIQCQVDSQVTMMFWYRQQPGQSLTLIATANQGSEATYESGFVIDKFPISRPNLTFSTLTVSNMSPEDSSIYLCSAGPLNTEAFFGQGTRLTVV.